A selection of T cell receptor beta chains follows, all from one sample in a study of blood T cell repertoires in COVID-19. Data came from immunoSEQ multiplex PCR; TCRdb stores just in-frame clones and leaves some out. Among 390,000 or so clones listed, over 75% were seen once. Sample: peripheral blood. The receptors here all came from a woman aged 25-40 years with COVID-19, enrolled during active disease. Each CDR3 is given without its conserved first and last residue. Each record gives: V gene, J gene, CDR3 protein.

>TRBV15|TRBJ2-4
ATSSPGLAGSFQY
>TRBV6-1|TRBJ1-1
ASSEGGEEAF
>TRBV9|TRBJ2-2
ASSEGTGADTGELF
>TRBV5-1|TRBJ2-3
ASSPRLAGGRGTDTQY
>TRBV7-9|TRBJ2-3
ASSPLSGSTDTQY
>TRBV5-8|TRBJ2-5
ASSFLEAETQY
>TRBV27|TRBJ2-3
ASPIEGTQY
>TRBV28|TRBJ1-4
ASSSGTGDEKLF
>TRBV28|TRBJ1-1
ASTPGGQGNTEAF
>TRBV7-9|TRBJ2-7
ASSFGQVPRSYEQY
>TRBV4-1|TRBJ2-7
ASSQYGTGDTYEQY
>TRBV4-3|TRBJ2-3
ASSQRVRGDTQY
>TRBV7-8|TRBJ1-2
ASSFLGQRVGYGYT
>TRBV25-1|TRBJ1-5
ASSAEGAQPQH
>TRBV10-3|TRBJ2-3
AISSFSRRDRSTDTQY
>TRBV30|TRBJ1-1
AWDQGGRTEAF
>TRBV18|TRBJ1-2
ASSPPADNYGYT
>TRBV19|TRBJ2-5
ASSIGGQGETQY
>TRBV4-2|TRBJ1-3
ASSQEHGNTIY
>TRBV9|TRBJ2-1
ASSVDPSGRDEQF
>TRBV4-3|TRBJ2-7
ASSQDGSHEQY
>TRBV11-2|TRBJ2-7
ASSLDAAGNEQY
>TRBV7-6|TRBJ2-3
ASSLVALLSDTQY
>TRBV2|TRBJ2-7
ASSEGVTGGYEQY
>TRBV5-1|TRBJ1-3
ASSLGQGGNTIY
>TRBV15|TRBJ2-7
ATSRDAGDSTYEQY
>TRBV5-1|TRBJ1-2
ASSLRARDRASDGGYT
>TRBV27|TRBJ1-1
ASSLYPGMNTEAF
>TRBV6-5|TRBJ2-5
ASSLRAGTQY
>TRBV12-3/TRBV12-4|TRBJ1-5
ASSPRNQPQH
>TRBV19|TRBJ2-3
ASGPGTGRTDTQY
>TRBV30|TRBJ2-1
AWSGASGSLNEQF
>TRBV7-8|TRBJ2-2
ASRQLQGRYGELF
>TRBV10-3|TRBJ1-4
AIRGDRGNEKLF
>TRBV2|TRBJ2-7
ASSVSGRASEQY
>TRBV10-3|TRBJ2-7
AISESELAGNEQY
>TRBV24-1|TRBJ2-3
ATSALLVGRDTDTQY
>TRBV19|TRBJ2-5
ASSPRGGETQY
>TRBV18|TRBJ1-1
ASSPLRGVTEAF
>TRBV10-1|TRBJ2-2
ASGAGTGELF
>TRBV28|TRBJ1-2
ASGGRYGYT
>TRBV5-1|TRBJ2-3
ASSLVAASTDTQY
>TRBV5-1|TRBJ2-5
ASSPSQIQETQY
>TRBV2|TRBJ1-1
ARSGGSDTEAF
>TRBV4-3|TRBJ2-1
ASSQALAGRDEQF
>TRBV5-6|TRBJ2-7
ASSPGLGSYEQY
>TRBV18|TRBJ2-7
ASSPGGRREQY
>TRBV24-1|TRBJ2-3
ATSQGLSTDTQY
>TRBV5-5|TRBJ1-1
ASSFRGTEAF
>TRBV28|TRBJ2-1
ASSLPQASGSNEQF
>TRBV7-2|TRBJ2-7
ASSHRDRGTEQY